The 7 T cell receptor beta chains below all came from one sample that was sequenced in a study of T cells after yellow fever vaccination. One entry per CDR3 protein results from TCRdb running MiXCR on the 5' RACE reads. The sample comprises 620,000 or so distinct CDR3 sequences, approximately 13% of which are singletons, and under 15% rests with the top ten. The material was PBMCs, obtained on the day of the yellow fever booster vaccination. Receptors were obtained from a man aged 30 to 39 who received the YFV17D yellow fever vaccine.

This clonotype has more than one count but fewer than ten. The rearrangement uses TRBV6-2 or TRBV6-3 and TRBJ2-1; 11 bases agree with TRBD1. The CDR3 is 15 amino acids. Germline values: CDR1 MNHEY, CDR2 SVGEGT. Trimming cost V 5 bases and J 2 bases; bases outside gene matches: 2. The chain's CDR3 is CASSKDRGPYNEQFF. CDR3 sequence (DNA): TGTGCCAGCAGTAAGGACAGGGGGCCCTACAATGAGCAGTTCTTC.

This clonotype has a count of ten or more. The V gene is TRBV20-1, the J gene TRBJ2-7; D is undetermined. The V end was cut by 3 bases, the J end by 4 bases, with 7 bases between. The CDR3 contains 11 residues. CDR1 is DFQATT, CDR2 SNEGSKA, per germline (reference sequence). CDR3 sequence (DNA): TGCAGTGCTAGGGTGGGGTACGAGCAGTACTTC. Its protein is CSARVGYEQYF.

The chain uses TRBV19 and TRBJ1-5, with D maybe TRBD1 (5 bases). This CDR3 region has 15 residues. Deletions cut 1 base from V and 3 bases from J, with 10 bases between. Germline-derived CDR1 and CDR2 are LNHDA and SQIVND (reference sequence). The DNA for the CDR3 is TGTGCCAGTAGTATAGGGGAACAGGTCAATCAGCCCCAGCATTTT. Its translation: CASSIGEQVNQPQHF.

The genes are TRBV12-3 or TRBV12-4 and TRBJ2-1, with TRBD2 matching 9 bases. This CDR3 is built from 21 residues. Germline trimming cut 3 bases from V and 5 bases from J; bases unmatched to any gene: 23. For the CDR3, the DNA is TGTGCCAGCAGTTTCACAATTTGGGGGGCGCATAGCGGGAGCCTCAACAATGAGCAGTTCTTC. Its protein product is CASSFTIWGAHSGSLNNEQFF.

The chain is built from TRBV29-1 and TRBJ1-2, with D maybe TRBD1 (5 bases). V lost 5 bases and J lost 0, with 10 bases in between. Germline lookup yields CDR1 SQVTM and CDR2 ANQGSEA. The CDR3 is 13 amino acids. As DNA, the CDR3 is TGCAGCGTTTTGAGGGGAGCTAACTATGGCTACACCTTC. This encodes CSVLRGANYGYTF.

This clonotype was counted a few times. The chain links TRBV5-1 to TRBJ2-3; 9 bases map to TRBD2. CDR3 length: 16 amino acids. The germline V gene has CDR1 SGHRS and CDR2 YFSETQ. Trimming removed 2 bases from V and 3 bases from J; junction bases left unmatched: 7. Written as DNA, the CDR3 is TGCGCCAGCAGCTTTTTTAGCGGGAGTTTTACAGATACGCAGTATTTT. Its protein product is CASSFFSGSFTDTQYF.

In this sample, this clonotype turned up many times. The chain joins TRBV12-3 or TRBV12-4 to TRBJ2-7; 7 bases match TRBD1. The CDR3 consists of 13 residues. Germline trimming cut 4 bases from V and 6 bases from J; bases unmatched to any gene: 6. Here the CDR3 DNA reads TGTGCCAGCAGTTGGCGAACAGGGGTCGAGCAGTACTTC. Translated, it gives CASSWRTGVEQYF.